The 22 T cell receptor beta chains below come from one sample, sequenced in a study of cytomegalovirus exposure and HLA in healthy donors. Sequencing used immunoSEQ multiplex PCR; TCRdb keeps in-frame clones, though not all of them. The sample shows over 200,000 clones, about 90% of them seen only once. Specimen: PBMCs. These TCRs come from a woman between 18 and 29 years old in good health and CMV-seronegative.

The V and J genes are TRBV7-9 and TRBJ2-7, with 7 bases lining up with TRBD2. The V gene's germline CDR1 is SEHNR and CDR2 FQNEAQ (reference sequence). The CDR3 loop spans 14 amino acids. V gave up 3 bases and J gave up 2 bases; unmatched junction bases: 4. This CDR3 is CASSLGGTAYEQYF. The CDR3 nucleotides are TGTGCCAGCAGCTTGGGGGGGACCGCCTACGAGCAGTACTTC.

The chain combines TRBV7-9 with TRBJ1-4; D call uncertain. V lost 1 base, J lost 6 bases, and 12 bases lay in between. This CDR3 spans 15 amino acids. Per germline, CDR1 SEHNR and CDR2 FQNEAQ (reference sequence). CDR3 DNA sequence: TGTGCCAGCAGCTTAGGGCCTGAGGGCGATGAAAAACTGTTTTTT. The encoded protein is CASSLGPEGDEKLFF.

The chain carries TRBV4-1 and TRBJ1-5, with 7 bases fitting TRBD1. The trim removed 2 bases at V and 7 bases at J, leaving 17 bases unmatched. Per germline, CDR1 MGHRA and CDR2 YSYEKL. This CDR3 has 18 amino acids. CDR3 sequence (DNA): TGCGCCAGCAGCCAACGATTTGGACAGGCGGCCGGCAGGCAGCCCCAGCATTTT. The encoded protein is CASSQRFGQAAGRQPQHF.

The chain links TRBV29-1 to TRBJ2-1; D gene ambiguous. CDR1 and CDR2 from the germline V gene are SQVTM and ANQGSEA. The CDR3 runs 12 residues. Deletions cut 4 bases from V and 7 bases from J, with 11 bases between. CDR3 sequence (DNA): TGCAGCGTTGGGGCAGGTGGTAATGAGCAGTTCTTC. Amino acid sequence: CSVGAGGNEQFF.

A few counts support this clone. The CDR3 region is CAISSLRADTQYF. CDR3 nucleotide sequence: TGTGCCATCAGTAGCCTACGGGCAGATACGCAGTATTTT. The chain carries TRBV10-3 and TRBJ2-3, with D unclear. Trimming removed 5 bases from V and 4 bases from J, with 10 bases in between. In germline, CDR1 is ENHRY, CDR2 SYGVKD. The CDR3 sequence is 13 residues long.

The J gene is TRBJ2-4, the V gene TRBV28; D may be TRBD2 (7 bases). Germline-derived CDR1 and CDR2 are MDHEN and SYDVKM. The CDR3 covers 19 residues. V dropped 6 bases and J dropped 1 base, with 25 bases sitting between them. This CDR3 is CASSLGGVKSGRAKNIQYF. The CDR3, as DNA: TGTGCCAGCAGCCTAGGGGGGGTAAAGTCTGGGAGGGCCAAAAACATTCAGTACTTC.

CDR3 region: CASRLGPAGDTQYF. The CDR3 nucleotides are TGTGCCAGTCGGCTGGGGCCGGCGGGGGATACGCAGTATTTT. The chain combines TRBV5-4 with TRBJ2-3; D possibly corresponds to TRBD2 (6 bases). V dropped 8 bases and J dropped 6 bases, with 19 bases sitting between them. The CDR3 spans 14 residues. Germline loops: CDR1 SGHNT, CDR2 YYREEE (reference sequence).

The V call is TRBV6-1, the J call TRBJ2-5, with D maybe TRBD1 (7 bases). Per germline, CDR1 MNHNS and CDR2 SASEGT. With 4 bases removed from V and 5 bases from J, the gap between germline ends came to 17 bases. The CDR3 has 15 residues. The DNA of the CDR3 is TGTGCCAGCAGTGGCCAGGGGGGCCCCGGGGAGACCCAGTACTTC. Protein: CASSGQGGPGETQYF.

This clone was observed once. CDR3 DNA sequence: TGTGCCAGCAGATCGTCCAAGGCGGGATCTTATGAGCAGTTCTTC. Translation: CASRSSKAGSYEQFF. J is TRBJ2-1 and V is TRBV7-9, with D possibly being TRBD2 (6 bases). The CDR3 sequence is 15 residues long. V was pared by 6 bases and J by 8 bases, with 20 bases between. Germline lookup yields CDR1 SEHNR and CDR2 FQNEAQ (reference sequence). The full variable domain, with the rest looked up from reference TRBV7-9 and TRBJ2-1, is DTGVSQNPRHKITKRGQNVTFRCDPISEHNRLYWYRQTLGQGPEFLTYFQNEAQLEKSRLLSDRFSAERPKGSFSTLEIQRTEQGDSAMYLCASRSSKAGSYEQFFGPGTRLTVL.

This clone was recorded once. V and J are TRBV30 and TRBJ1-1, with D perhaps TRBD1 (6 bases). The CDR3 has 11 residues. Germline V gene lookup returns CDR1 GTSNPN and CDR2 SVGIG (reference sequence). V lost 7 bases to trimming and J lost 11 bases, with 17 bases between them. The CDR3 spells CASEGGGWAFF. DNA of the CDR3: TGTGCCTCTGAGGGGGGGGGATGGGCTTTCTTT.

The genes are TRBV18 and TRBJ1-5, with D possibly matching TRBD1 (5 bases). Germline values: CDR1 KGHSH, CDR2 LQKENI. The length of the CDR3 is 16 residues. Deletions cut 2 bases from V and 2 bases from J, with 13 bases between. The DNA for the CDR3 is TGTGCCAGCTCACCAAAAGGGGTTGTGGGCAATCAGCCCCAGCATTTT. Translated, it gives CASSPKGVVGNQPQHF. Complete variable domain (other parts from reference TRBV18 and TRBJ1-5): NAGVMQNPRHLVRRRGQEARLRCSPMKGHSHVYWYRQLPEEGLKFMVYLQKENIIDESGMPKERFSAEFPKEGPSILRIQQVVRGDSAAYFCASSPKGVVGNQPQHFGDGTRLSIL.

The gene calls are TRBV5-1 and TRBJ2-5; TRBD2 agrees at 10 bases. CDR1 is SGHRS and CDR2 is YFSETQ in the germline V gene. CDR3 length: 15 residues. The V gene end was trimmed by 4 bases and the J gene end by 4 bases; junction bases not matched to a gene: 7. The CDR3 spells CASSAGLAGVETQYF. In DNA, the CDR3 is TGCGCCAGCAGCGCAGGCCTAGCGGGAGTAGAGACCCAGTACTTC. The full variable domain, in which reference TRBV5-1 and TRBJ2-5 provide the parts outside the CDR3, is KAGVTQTPRYLIKTRGQQVTLSCSPISGHRSVSWYQQTPGQGLQFLFEYFSETQRNKGNFPGRFSGRQFSNSRSEMNVSTLELGDSALYLCASSAGLAGVETQYFGPGTRLLVL.

The V gene is TRBV10-2, the J gene TRBJ2-5; D is ambiguous. This CDR3 has 14 residues. V was trimmed by 5 bases and J by 4 bases, leaving 14 bases between them. The germline V gene encodes CDR1 WSHSY and CDR2 SAAADI. CDR3 DNA sequence: TGCGCCAGCAGTCTGCTCAGTACAAGAGAGACCCAGTACTTC. This sequence encodes CASSLLSTRETQYF.

J is TRBJ1-2 and V is TRBV15, with D uncertain. Between the trimmed V and J ends, which lost 0 bases and 6 bases, there was a span of 8 bases. The CDR3 has 13 residues. Germline CDR1 LNHNV, CDR2 YYDKDF (reference sequence). The CDR3 sequence: CATSRDKGDGYTF. The CDR3, as DNA: TGTGCCACCAGCAGAGATAAGGGAGATGGCTACACCTTC.

This clone was counted a single time. The V call is TRBV7-2, the J call TRBJ2-1, with 7 bases aligning to TRBD2. The V and J ends lost 4 bases and 10 bases, in that order; junction bases with no gene match: 7. The CDR3 contains 13 residues. CDR1 SGHTA and CDR2 FQGNSA come from the germline V gene. The CDR3 region has the DNA TGTGCCAGCAGCTCACAGCGGGAAGGGGAGCAGTTCTTC. As protein: CASSSQREGEQFF.

The chain is built from TRBV29-1 and TRBJ1-1; a weak D match, TRBD1 (6 bases). The CDR3 contains 14 residues. V gave up 4 bases and J gave up 1 base, with 13 bases separating them. CDR1 and CDR2 (germline): SQVTM, ANQGSEA. The CDR3 protein is CSVADRRRNTEAFF. In DNA, the CDR3 is TGCAGCGTTGCCGACAGGAGGCGGAACACTGAAGCTTTCTTT.

Written as DNA, the CDR3 is TGTGCCAGCAGGGGACAGCTTATCTACGAGCAGTACTTC. It translates to CASRGQLIYEQYF. The V and J genes are TRBV2 and TRBJ2-7; TRBD1 aligns across 7 bases. The germline V gene has CDR1 SNHLY and CDR2 FYNNEI. This CDR3 spans 13 amino acids. V dropped 6 bases and J dropped 3; count of bases not matched to a gene: 5. The variable domain in full, completed from reference TRBV2 and TRBJ2-7, reads EPEVTQTPSHQVTQMGQEVILRCVPISNHLYFYWYRQILGQKVEFLVSFYNNEISEKSEIFDDQFSVERPDGSNFTLKIRSTKLEDSAMYFCASRGQLIYEQYFGPGTRLTVT.

The rearrangement joins TRBV4-1 to TRBJ2-6; D possibly corresponds to TRBD2 (5 bases). V was pared by 1 base and J by 0 bases, with 13 bases between. The CDR3 sequence is 18 residues long. CDR1 is MGHRA and CDR2 is YSYEKL in the germline V gene. The CDR3 here is CASSQGYSDSSGANVLTF. The CDR3 bases are TGCGCCAGCAGCCAAGGGTATAGCGACTCCTCTGGGGCCAACGTCCTGACTTTC.

The gene calls are TRBV6-1 and TRBJ2-2; no reliable D call. The CDR3 has 13 amino acids. From germline, CDR1 is MNHNS and CDR2 SASEGT. V was shortened by 8 bases and J by 0 bases, with 7 bases between the two germline ends. CDR3 residues: CASSYSNTGELFF. CDR3 sequence (DNA): TGTGCCAGCTCCTATTCGAACACCGGGGAGCTGTTTTTT.

The chain employs TRBV11-2 and TRBJ1-2; TRBD1 agrees at 8 bases. The ends lost 5 bases at V and 6 bases at J; junction bases unmatched: 8. The CDR3 is made up of 14 amino acids. The germline V gene has CDR1 SGHAT and CDR2 FQNNGV. The CDR3 is CASSVRQGRDGYTF. For the CDR3, the DNA is TGTGCCAGCAGCGTGCGACAGGGGAGAGATGGCTACACCTTC.

The CDR3 protein is CASSPRLAGTVETQYF. CDR3 sequence (DNA): TGTGCCAGCAGTCCCCGACTAGCGGGCACTGTGGAGACCCAGTACTTC. The V and J genes are TRBV28 and TRBJ2-5; 10 bases fit TRBD2. CDR3 length equals 16 residues. CDR1 and CDR2 from the germline V gene are MDHEN and SYDVKM. J gave up 5 bases and V 5 bases, and 11 bases lay outside the gene matches.

CDR3 region: CASSLGGGTNEKLFF. In DNA, the CDR3 is TGCGCCAGCAGCCTGGGGGGCGGTACTAATGAAAAACTGTTTTTT. The chain joins TRBV5-1 to TRBJ1-4, with D possibly being TRBD1 (6 bases). V dropped 4 bases and J dropped 2 bases, with 12 bases sitting between them. CDR3 length: 15 residues. The germline V gene encodes CDR1 SGHRS and CDR2 YFSETQ.